One T cell receptor beta chain is described in this entry. The data stem from a study of blood T cell repertoires in COVID-19. Study as a whole: Sites across the United States, Italy and Spain contributed samples from acute and convalescent COVID-19.

This CDR3 is built from 14 residues. CDR1 SGHRS and CDR2 YFSETQ come from the germline V gene. Trimming removed 4 bases from V and 5 bases from J; junction bases left unmatched: 4. Sequencing used immunoSEQ multiplex PCR; TCRdb keeps in-frame clones, though not all of them. Found here are under 300,000 clones, around four fifths of them singletons; the top ten hold around 2%. Sequenced: peripheral blood. The sequence was obtained from a man aged 30 to 39 who had recovered from COVID-19. The V gene is TRBV5-1, the J gene TRBJ1-1; TRBD1 matches 11 bases. Written as DNA, the CDR3 is TGCGCCAGCAGCGGCTGGGACAGGGGGACTGAAGCTTTCTTT. Its protein is CASSGWDRGTEAFF.